This TCR beta chain was recorded in a study of siplizumab effects on memory and regulatory T cells. The study, taken as a whole, reports: Suppression by proliferating Tregs derived from siplizumab cultures was not verified.

With 6 bases removed from V and 5 bases from J, the gap between germline ends came to 16 bases. The CDR3 runs 14 residues. Per the germline V gene, CDR1 is MNHEY and CDR2 is SVGAGI. The data were produced by immunoSEQ multiplex PCR, yet TCRdb's version contains in-frame clones alone and is incomplete. The data hold 100,000 or so clones, with 75% to 95% observed a single time. A note on this clone: Its cognate antigen is unknown.

This rearrangement joins TRBV6-5 to TRBJ1-1; maybe TRBD1 (5 bases). The sequenced sample was CD4+ T cells sorted from blood. The clonotype comes from a human donor in good health. Some clones in this sample may be carry-over from other donors' samples. The CDR3 region is CASRTRGAHTEAFF. The CDR3, as DNA: TGTGCCAGCAGGACGAGAGGGGCGCATACTGAAGCTTTCTTT.